The TCR beta chain under discussion was sequenced for a study of CXCR3 chemokines and chemotherapy response in bladder cancer. This clonotype counts as medium-sized (0.01 to 0.1%). TCRdb re-derived calls from the PCR reads in MiXCR, one entry per CDR3 protein. The table records around 8,000 distinct CDR3 sequences, 10% to 15% of them present only once. Deletions cut 6 bases from V and 8 bases from J, with 10 bases between. This CDR3 has 12 residues. Germline CDR1 MNHEY, CDR2 SVGAGI. The chain recombines TRBV6-5 with TRBJ2-2; no definite D call. This specimen was collected from a patient whose treatment included neoadjuvant chemotherapy. The receptor's source is a human donor with bladder cancer that responded to neoadjuvant chemotherapy. The CDR3 bases are TGTGCCAGCAGCCCTATCCGGGGGGAGCTGTTTTTT. Amino acids: CASSPIRGELFF.